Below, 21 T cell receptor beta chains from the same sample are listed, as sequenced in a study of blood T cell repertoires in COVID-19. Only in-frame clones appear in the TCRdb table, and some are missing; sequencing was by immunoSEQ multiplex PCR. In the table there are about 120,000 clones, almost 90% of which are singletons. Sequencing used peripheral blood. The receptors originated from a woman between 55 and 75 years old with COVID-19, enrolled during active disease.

Here the CDR3 DNA reads TGTGCCAGCAGCCAGTCTTTAGGACAGGGGGACAATGAGCAGTTCTTC. Encoded protein: CASSQSLGQGDNEQFF. This sequence joins TRBV14 and TRBJ2-1, with 10 bases fitting TRBD1. Germline assignment: CDR1 SGHDN and CDR2 FVKESK. This CDR3 is built from 16 residues. V dropped 3 bases and J dropped 5; count of bases not matched to a gene: 7.

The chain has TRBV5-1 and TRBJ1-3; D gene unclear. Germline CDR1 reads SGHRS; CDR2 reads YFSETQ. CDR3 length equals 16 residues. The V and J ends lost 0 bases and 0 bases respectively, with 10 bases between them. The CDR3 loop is CASSLEAVSSGNTIYF. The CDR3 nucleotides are TGCGCCAGCAGCTTGGAGGCGGTTTCCTCTGGAAACACCATATATTTT.

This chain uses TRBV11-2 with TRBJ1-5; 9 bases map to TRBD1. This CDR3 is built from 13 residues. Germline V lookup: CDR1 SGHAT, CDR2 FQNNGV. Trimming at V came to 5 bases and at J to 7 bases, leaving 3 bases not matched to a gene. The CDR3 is CASSRDREQPQHF. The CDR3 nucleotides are TGTGCCAGCAGCCGGGACAGGGAACAGCCCCAGCATTTT.

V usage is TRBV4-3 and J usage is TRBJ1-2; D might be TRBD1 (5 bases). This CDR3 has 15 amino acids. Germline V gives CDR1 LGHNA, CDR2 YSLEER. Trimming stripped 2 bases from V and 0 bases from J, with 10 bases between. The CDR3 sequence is CASSQLPTANYGYTF. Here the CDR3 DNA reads TGCGCCAGCAGCCAACTCCCGACAGCTAACTATGGCTACACCTTC.

The CDR3 sequence: CASSLGHLGGQGYTF. Here the CDR3 DNA reads TGTGCCAGCAGCTTAGGGCACCTAGGGGGCCAGGGCTACACCTTC. This chain links TRBV7-2 with TRBJ1-2; 7 bases agree with TRBD1. CDR1 is SGHTA, CDR2 FQGNSA, per germline. V shed 1 base, J shed 8 bases, and the junction held 10 bases outside the gene matches. This CDR3 has 15 residues.

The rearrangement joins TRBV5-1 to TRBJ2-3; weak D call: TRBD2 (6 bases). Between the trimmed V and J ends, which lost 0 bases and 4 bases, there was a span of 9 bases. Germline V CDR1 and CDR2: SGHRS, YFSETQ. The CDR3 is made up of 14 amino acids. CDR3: CASSLGSSADTQYF. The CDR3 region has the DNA TGCGCCAGCAGCTTGGGGTCTAGCGCAGATACGCAGTATTTT.

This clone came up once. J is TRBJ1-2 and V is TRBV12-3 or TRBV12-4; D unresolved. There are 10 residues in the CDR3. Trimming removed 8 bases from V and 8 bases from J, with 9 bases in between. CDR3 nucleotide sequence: TGTGCCAGCGGAGTTTACGGCTACACCTTC. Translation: CASGVYGYTF.

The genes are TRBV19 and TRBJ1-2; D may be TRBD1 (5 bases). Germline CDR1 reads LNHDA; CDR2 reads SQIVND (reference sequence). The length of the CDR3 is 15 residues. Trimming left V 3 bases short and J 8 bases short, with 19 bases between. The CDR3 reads CASSIGDRGRFGYTF. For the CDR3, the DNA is TGTGCCAGTAGTATTGGAGATAGGGGTCGGTTCGGCTACACCTTC. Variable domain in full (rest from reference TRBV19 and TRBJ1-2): DGGITQSPKYLFRKEGQNVTLSCEQNLNHDAMYWYRQDPGQGLRLIYYSQIVNDFQKGDIAEGYSVSREKKESFPLTVTSAQKNPTAFYLCASSIGDRGRFGYTFGSGTRLTVV.

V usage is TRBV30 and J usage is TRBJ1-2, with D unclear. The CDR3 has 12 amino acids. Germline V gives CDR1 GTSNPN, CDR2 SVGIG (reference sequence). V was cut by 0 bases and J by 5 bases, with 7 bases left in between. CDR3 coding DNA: TGTGCCTGGAGTGTACACCTGTATGGCTACACCTTC. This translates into CAWSVHLYGYTF.

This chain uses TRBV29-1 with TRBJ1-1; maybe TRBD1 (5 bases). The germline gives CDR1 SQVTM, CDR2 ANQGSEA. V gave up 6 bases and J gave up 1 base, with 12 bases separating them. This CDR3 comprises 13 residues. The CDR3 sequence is CSVDRGGNTEAFF. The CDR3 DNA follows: TGCAGCGTCGATAGGGGAGGGAACACTGAAGCTTTCTTT.

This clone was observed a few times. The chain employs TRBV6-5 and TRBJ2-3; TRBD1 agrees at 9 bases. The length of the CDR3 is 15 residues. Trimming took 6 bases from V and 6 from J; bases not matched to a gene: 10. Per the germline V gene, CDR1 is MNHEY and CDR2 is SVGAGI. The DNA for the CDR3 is TGTGCCAGCAGCCAACAGGGGGCAGAATTGGATACGCAGTATTTT. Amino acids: CASSQQGAELDTQYF.

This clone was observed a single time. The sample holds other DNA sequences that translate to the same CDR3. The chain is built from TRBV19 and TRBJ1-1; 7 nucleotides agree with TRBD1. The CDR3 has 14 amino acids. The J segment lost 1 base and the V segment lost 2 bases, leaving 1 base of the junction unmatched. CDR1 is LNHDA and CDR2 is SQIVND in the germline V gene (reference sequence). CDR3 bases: TGTGCCAGTAGTATATGGGACAGGAACACTGAAGCTTTCTTT. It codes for CASSIWDRNTEAFF.

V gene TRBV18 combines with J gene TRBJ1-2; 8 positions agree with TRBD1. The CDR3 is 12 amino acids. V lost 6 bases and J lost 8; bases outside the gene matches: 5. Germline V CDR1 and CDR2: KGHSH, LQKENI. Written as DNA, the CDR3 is TGTGCCAGCTCGTCAGGGGGCGACGGCTACACCTTC. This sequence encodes CASSSGGDGYTF. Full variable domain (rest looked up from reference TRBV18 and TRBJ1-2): NAGVMQNPRHLVRRRGQEARLRCSPMKGHSHVYWYRQLPEEGLKFMVYLQKENIIDESGMPKERFSAEFPKEGPSILRIQQVVRGDSAAYFCASSSGGDGYTFGSGTRLTVV.

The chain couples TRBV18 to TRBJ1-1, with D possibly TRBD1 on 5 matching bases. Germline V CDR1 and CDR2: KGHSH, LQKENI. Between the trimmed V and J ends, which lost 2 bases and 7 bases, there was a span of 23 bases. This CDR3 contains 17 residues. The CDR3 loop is CASSPGGAHLRGSEAFF. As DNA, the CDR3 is TGTGCCAGCTCACCAGGAGGGGCCCATCTTAGAGGGAGTGAAGCTTTCTTT.

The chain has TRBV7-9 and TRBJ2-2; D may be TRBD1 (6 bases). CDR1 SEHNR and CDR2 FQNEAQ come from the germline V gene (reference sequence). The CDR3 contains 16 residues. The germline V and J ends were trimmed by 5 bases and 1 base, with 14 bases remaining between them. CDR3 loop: CASSNGPGQNTGELFF. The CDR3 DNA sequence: TGTGCCAGCAGCAATGGCCCGGGACAGAACACCGGGGAGCTGTTTTTT.

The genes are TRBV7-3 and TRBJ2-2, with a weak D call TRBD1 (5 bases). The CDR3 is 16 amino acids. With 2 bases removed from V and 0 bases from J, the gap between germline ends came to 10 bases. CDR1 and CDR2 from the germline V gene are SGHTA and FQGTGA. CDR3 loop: CASSLDGAPNTGELFF. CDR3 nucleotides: TGTGCCAGCAGCTTAGATGGGGCGCCGAACACCGGGGAGCTGTTTTTT.

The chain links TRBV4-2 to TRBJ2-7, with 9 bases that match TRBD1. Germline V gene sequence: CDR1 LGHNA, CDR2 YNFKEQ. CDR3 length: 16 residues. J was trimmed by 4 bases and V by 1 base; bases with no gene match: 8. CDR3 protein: CASSQGPLTGGYEQYF. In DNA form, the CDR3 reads TGTGCCAGCAGCCAAGGTCCCTTGACAGGGGGGTACGAGCAGTACTTC.

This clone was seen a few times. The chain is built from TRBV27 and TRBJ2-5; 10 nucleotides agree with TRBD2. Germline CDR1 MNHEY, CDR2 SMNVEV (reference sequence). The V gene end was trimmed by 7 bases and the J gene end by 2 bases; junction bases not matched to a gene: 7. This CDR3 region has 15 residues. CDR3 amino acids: CASIERGGFQETQYF. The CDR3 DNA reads TGTGCCAGCATAGAGCGGGGGGGCTTTCAAGAGACCCAGTACTTC.

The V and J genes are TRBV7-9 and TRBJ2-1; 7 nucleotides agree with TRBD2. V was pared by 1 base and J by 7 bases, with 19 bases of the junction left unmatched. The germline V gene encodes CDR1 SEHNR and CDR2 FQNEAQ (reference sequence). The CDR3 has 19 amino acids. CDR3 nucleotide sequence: TGTGCCAGCAGCTTAGGCCCGCTCTTCGGGGGGTCTTTTCGAAATGAGCAGTTCTTC. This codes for CASSLGPLFGGSFRNEQFF.

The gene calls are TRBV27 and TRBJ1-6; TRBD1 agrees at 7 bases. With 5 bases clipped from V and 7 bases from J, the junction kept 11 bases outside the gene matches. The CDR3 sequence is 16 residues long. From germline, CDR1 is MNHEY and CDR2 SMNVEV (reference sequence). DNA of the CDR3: TGTGCCAGCAGTCCTCAGCTTGGGACAGTAAATTCACCCCTCCACTTT. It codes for CASSPQLGTVNSPLHF.

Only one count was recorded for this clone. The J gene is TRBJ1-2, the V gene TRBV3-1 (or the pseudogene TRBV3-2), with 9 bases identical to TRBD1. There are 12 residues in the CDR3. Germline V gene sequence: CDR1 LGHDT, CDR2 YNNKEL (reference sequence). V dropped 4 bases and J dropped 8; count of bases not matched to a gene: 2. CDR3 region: CASSPGQGGYTF. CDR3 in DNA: TGTGCCAGCAGCCCGGGACAGGGCGGCTACACCTTC.